The 15 T cell receptor beta chains reported below all come from one sample, sequenced in a study of CD8+ T cells in alopecia areata. cDNA serving as the sequencing template came from extracted, reverse transcribed RNA. Libraries were prepared by immunoSEQ multiplex PCR; TCRdb keeps only in-frame clonotypes and omits some of them. The sample gives around 140,000 clones, more than 40% of which show up once; 6.5% to 7.5% is in the top ten. The sequenced sample was CD4+ T cells sorted from blood. All receptors derive from a human donor with alopecia areata.

The CDR3 region has the DNA TGTGCCAGCAGTTTCCTAGCAACAGATACGCAGTATTTT. It yields the protein CASSFLATDTQYF. The V gene is TRBV6-5, the J gene TRBJ2-3; TRBD2 might be the D (5 bases). Trimming shortened V by 4 bases and J by 3 bases, and 8 bases separated the two germline ends. This CDR3 comprises 13 residues. The germline CDR1 and CDR2 sequences are MNHEY and SVGAGI.

This clone was seen a few times. The CDR3 is CASSSHREGFGYGYTF. In nucleotides, the CDR3 is TGCGCCAGCAGCTCACACCGCGAGGGGTTCGGCTATGGCTACACCTTC. The genes are TRBV5-1 and TRBJ1-2; maybe TRBD1 (5 bases). Trimming took 3 bases from V and 4 from J, leaving 19 bases between them. Per the germline V gene, CDR1 is SGHRS and CDR2 is YFSETQ. This CDR3 contains 16 residues.

V gene TRBV13 combines with J gene TRBJ2-7; TRBD2 agrees at 8 bases. There are 16 residues in the CDR3. V dropped 4 bases and J dropped 6; count of bases not matched to a gene: 14. CDR1 is PRHDT, CDR2 FYEKMQ, per germline (reference sequence). In DNA form, the CDR3 reads TGTGCCAGCAGCTGGACAACTAGCGGCCTTTCGCGCGAGCAGTACTTC. Its protein is CASSWTTSGLSREQYF.

The CDR3 loop reads CASSYSLWQQETQYF. The CDR3 region has the DNA TGTGCCAGCAGTTACTCTTTGTGGCAACAAGAGACCCAGTACTTC. The rearrangement uses TRBV6-5 and TRBJ2-5; D gene ambiguous. V was cut by 0 bases and J by 2 bases, with 10 bases left in between. This CDR3 spans 15 amino acids. Per the germline V gene, CDR1 is MNHEY and CDR2 is SVGAGI.

The chain's CDR3 is CSVEAFPSGGNNEQFF. The CDR3 bases are TGCAGCGTTGAAGCTTTCCCCTCAGGTGGAAACAATGAGCAGTTCTTC. The chain is built from TRBV29-1 and TRBJ2-1, with D unresolved. The CDR3 is 16 amino acids. Germline-derived CDR1 and CDR2 are SQVTM and ANQGSEA. V gave up 1 base and J gave up 5 bases, with 18 bases separating them.

The CDR3 DNA follows: TGTGCCAGCAGCTTAGTTCGAGCGGGCACAGATACGCAGTATTTT. As protein: CASSLVRAGTDTQYF. The V gene is TRBV7-2, the J gene TRBJ2-3; possibly TRBD2 for D (5 bases). Germline-derived CDR1 and CDR2 are SGHTA and FQGNSA. The CDR3 has 15 amino acids. V lost 1 base, J lost 1 base, and 9 bases lay in between.

The chain recombines TRBV6-5 with TRBJ2-3; D is unresolved. This CDR3 contains 14 residues. V was trimmed by 6 bases and J by 5 bases, leaving 15 bases between them. CDR1 is MNHEY and CDR2 is SVGAGI in the germline V gene. The CDR3 loop reads CASSPISPQDTQYF. The CDR3 region has the DNA TGTGCCAGCAGCCCGATTTCTCCCCAAGATACGCAGTATTTT.

This clone was observed a few times. V and J are TRBV5-8 and TRBJ1-5, with D hard to call. Germline CDR1 reads SGHTS; CDR2 reads YDEGEE. Trimming took off 2 bases at V and 4 bases at J, with 4 bases between the two ends. The CDR3 loop spans 12 amino acids. The CDR3 is CASSLNNQPQHF. The CDR3 nucleotides read TGTGCCAGCAGCTTAAATAATCAGCCCCAGCATTTT.

This clone was picked up a small number of times. The rearrangement links TRBV5-1 to TRBJ2-1; 7 nucleotides agree with TRBD2. The CDR3 totals 17 residues. V shed 5 bases and J 8 bases; nucleotides not matched to a gene: 19. The germline V gene encodes CDR1 SGHRS and CDR2 YFSETQ. The CDR3, as DNA: TGCGCCAGCAGTCATGTAACCACCGGGACTACGGTCTATGAGCAGTTCTTC. It yields the protein CASSHVTTGTTVYEQFF.

This chain links TRBV30 with TRBJ1-1; no definite D call. Trimming pared 3 bases from V and 0 bases from J, leaving 8 bases between. The CDR3 is 13 residues long. Germline CDR1 reads GTSNPN; CDR2 reads SVGIG (reference sequence). The CDR3 is CAWRSSMNTEAFF. In DNA form, the CDR3 reads TGTGCCTGGAGGTCCAGCATGAACACTGAAGCTTTCTTT. The full variable domain, completed using reference TRBV30 and TRBJ1-1, is SQTIHQWPATLVQPVGSPLSLECTVEGTSNPNLYWYRQAAGRGLQLLFYSVGIGQISSEVPQNLSASRPQDRQFILSSKKLLLSDSGFYLCAWRSSMNTEAFFGQGTRLTVV.

The chain has TRBV28 and TRBJ1-1; D is unresolved. V lost 11 bases, J lost 2 bases, and 15 bases lay in between. The CDR3 contains 13 residues. Germline V gives CDR1 MDHEN, CDR2 SYDVKM. This chain's CDR3 is CAGRREPNTEAFF. As DNA, the CDR3 is TGTGCCGGGCGGAGGGAGCCAAACACTGAAGCTTTCTTT.

The chain is built from TRBV11-2 and TRBJ1-1; D gene unclear. Per the germline V gene, CDR1 is SGHAT and CDR2 is FQNNGV. This CDR3 has 12 amino acids. V was cut by 5 bases and J by 5 bases, with 9 bases left in between. The CDR3 DNA is TGTGCCAGCAGCGCCCCCGGGACTGAAGCTTTCTTT. Translated, it gives CASSAPGTEAFF.

This clone was seen only a few times. The chain uses TRBV29-1 and TRBJ2-1; D is uncertain. Germline V CDR1 and CDR2: SQVTM, ANQGSEA. The V end lost 4 bases, the J end lost 7 bases, and 5 bases lay between the germline ends. The CDR3 spans 10 residues. CDR3 region: CSVAHNEQFF. CDR3 nucleotide sequence: TGCAGCGTTGCTCATAATGAGCAGTTCTTC.

The V and J genes are TRBV15 and TRBJ1-5; D gene uncertain. V lost 1 base, J lost 4 bases, and 5 bases lay in between. The germline CDR1 and CDR2 sequences are LNHNV and YYDKDF (reference sequence). CDR3 length: 13 amino acids. CDR3 DNA: TGTGCCACCAGCAGAGGCGGGAATCAGCCCCAGCATTTT. Translated, it gives CATSRGGNQPQHF.

This clone has a handful of counts. The V call is TRBV21-1, the J call TRBJ2-5; the table names TRBD2, a call not compared with the DNA. TRBV21-1 is termed a pseudogene. The CDR3 is 15 residues long. In DNA form, the CDR3 reads TGTGCCAGCAGCAAAGAGGCAAGACTACAAGAGACCCAGTACTTC. It codes for CASSKEARLQETQYF.